This TCR beta chain was profiled in a study of blood T cell repertoires in COVID-19. Study details: Sites in the United States, Italy and Spain provided acute and convalescent COVID-19 samples.

As originally analysed: Reference gene primer amplification gave nucleated cell count estimates. The protocol was immunoSEQ multiplex PCR, while the TCRdb copy is restricted to in-frame clones and leaves out a portion. V and J calls and clone size are given by that table; D and trimming were obtained from the DNA. The sample yields 150,000 to 200,000 clones, around 87% seen once. J was trimmed by 5 bases and V by 0 bases; bases with no gene match: 9. The CDR3 loop spans 16 amino acids. From germline, CDR1 is KGHSH and CDR2 LQKENI. The specimen was peripheral blood. The V call is TRBV18, the J call TRBJ2-5; 7 nucleotides agree with TRBD2. The clonotype originates from a man in his late teens or twenties with acute or convalescent COVID-19. This CDR3 reads CASSPPGGISIETQYF. CDR3 in DNA: TGTGCCAGCTCACCACCGGGGGGGATCAGCATCGAGACCCAGTACTTC.